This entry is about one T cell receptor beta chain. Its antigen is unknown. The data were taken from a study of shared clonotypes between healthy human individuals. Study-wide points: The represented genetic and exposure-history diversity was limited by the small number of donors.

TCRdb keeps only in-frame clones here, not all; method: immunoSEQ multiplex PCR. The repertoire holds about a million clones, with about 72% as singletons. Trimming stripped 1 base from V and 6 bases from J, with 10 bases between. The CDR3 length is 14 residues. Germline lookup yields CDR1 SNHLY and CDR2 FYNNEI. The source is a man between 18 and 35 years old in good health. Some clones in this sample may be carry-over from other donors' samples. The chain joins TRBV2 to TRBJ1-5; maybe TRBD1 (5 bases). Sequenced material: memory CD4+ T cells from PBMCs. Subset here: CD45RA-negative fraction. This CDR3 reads CASSEDSGGQPQHF. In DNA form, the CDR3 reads TGTGCCAGCAGTGAAGACAGTGGGGGTCAGCCCCAGCATTTT.